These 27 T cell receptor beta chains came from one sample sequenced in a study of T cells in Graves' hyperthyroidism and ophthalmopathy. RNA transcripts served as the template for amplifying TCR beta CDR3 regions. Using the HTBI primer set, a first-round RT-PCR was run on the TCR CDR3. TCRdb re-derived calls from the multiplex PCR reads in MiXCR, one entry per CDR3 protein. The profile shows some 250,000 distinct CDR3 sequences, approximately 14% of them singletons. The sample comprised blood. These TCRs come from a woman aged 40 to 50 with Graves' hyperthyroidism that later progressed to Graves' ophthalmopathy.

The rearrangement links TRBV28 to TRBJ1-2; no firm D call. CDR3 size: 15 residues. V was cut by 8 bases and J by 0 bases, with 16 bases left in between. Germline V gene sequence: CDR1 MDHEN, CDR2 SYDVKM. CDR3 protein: CASGQIKTANYGYTF. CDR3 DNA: TGTGCCAGCGGTCAAATTAAGACGGCTAACTATGGCTACACCTTC.

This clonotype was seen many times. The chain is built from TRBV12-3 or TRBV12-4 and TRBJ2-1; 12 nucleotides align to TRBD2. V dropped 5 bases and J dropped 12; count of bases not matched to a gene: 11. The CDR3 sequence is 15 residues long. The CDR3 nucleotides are TGTGCCAGCAGTCCCCTAGCGGGAGGGTCCTCCGGGCAGTTCTTC. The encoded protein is CASSPLAGGSSGQFF.

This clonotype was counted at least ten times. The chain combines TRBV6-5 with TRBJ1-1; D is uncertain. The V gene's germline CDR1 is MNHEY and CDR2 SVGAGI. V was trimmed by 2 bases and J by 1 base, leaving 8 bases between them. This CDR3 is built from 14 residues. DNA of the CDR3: TGTGCCAGCAGTTACGGGCATCGGAACACTGAAGCTTTCTTT. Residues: CASSYGHRNTEAFF.

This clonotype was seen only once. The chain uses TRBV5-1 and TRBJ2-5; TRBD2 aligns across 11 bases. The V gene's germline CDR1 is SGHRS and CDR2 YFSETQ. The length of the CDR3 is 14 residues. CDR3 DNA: TGCGCTCTGGGCCTAGCGGGAGGTCGAGAGACCCAGTACTTC. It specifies CALGLAGGRETQYF.

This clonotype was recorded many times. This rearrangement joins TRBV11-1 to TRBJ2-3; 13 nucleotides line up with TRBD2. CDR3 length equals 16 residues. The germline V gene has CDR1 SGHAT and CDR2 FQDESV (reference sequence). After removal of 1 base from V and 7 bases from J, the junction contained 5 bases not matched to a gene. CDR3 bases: TGTGCCAGCAGCTTAGGGACTAGCGGGAGTCTAAATACGCAGTATTTT. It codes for CASSLGTSGSLNTQYF.

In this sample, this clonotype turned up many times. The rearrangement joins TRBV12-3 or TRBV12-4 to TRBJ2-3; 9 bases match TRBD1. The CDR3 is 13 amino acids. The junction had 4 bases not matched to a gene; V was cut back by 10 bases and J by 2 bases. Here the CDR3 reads CATTGGSTDTQYF. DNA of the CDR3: TGTGCCACAACAGGGGGCTCCACAGATACGCAGTATTTT.

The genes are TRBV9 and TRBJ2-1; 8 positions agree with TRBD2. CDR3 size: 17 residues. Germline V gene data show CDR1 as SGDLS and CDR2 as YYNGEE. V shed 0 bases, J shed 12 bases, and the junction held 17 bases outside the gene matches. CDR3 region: CASSVESGSVSGMGQFF. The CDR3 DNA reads TGTGCCAGCAGCGTAGAGAGCGGGAGTGTATCGGGGATGGGGCAGTTCTTC.

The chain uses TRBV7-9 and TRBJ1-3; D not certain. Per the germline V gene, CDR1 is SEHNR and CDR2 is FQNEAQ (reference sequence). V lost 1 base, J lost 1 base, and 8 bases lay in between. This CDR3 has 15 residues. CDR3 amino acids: CASSLGTASGNTIYF. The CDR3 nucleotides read TGTGCCAGCAGCTTAGGAACCGCTTCTGGAAACACCATATATTTT.

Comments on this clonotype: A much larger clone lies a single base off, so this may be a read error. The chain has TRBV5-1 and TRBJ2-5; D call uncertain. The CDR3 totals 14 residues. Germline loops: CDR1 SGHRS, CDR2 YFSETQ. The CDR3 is CTSSLFDSGETQYF. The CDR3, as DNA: TGCACCAGCAGCTTGTTCGACTCCGGGGAGACCCAGTACTTC.

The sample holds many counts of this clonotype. The CDR3 sequence is CASSAPGTSGTDTQYF. The CDR3 DNA is TGTGCCAGCAGTGCTCCCGGGACTAGCGGCACAGATACGCAGTATTTT. The rearrangement uses TRBV2 and TRBJ2-3; 10 nucleotides agree with TRBD2. Per germline, CDR1 SNHLY and CDR2 FYNNEI. The CDR3 is 16 residues long. The V segment lost 4 bases and the J segment 1 base; nucleotides outside the gene matches: 5. The whole variable domain, remainder taken from reference TRBV2 and TRBJ2-3, is EPEVTQTPSHQVTQMGQEVILRCVPISNHLYFYWYRQILGQKVEFLVSFYNNEISEKSEIFDDQFSVERPDGSNFTLKIRSTKLEDSAMYFCASSAPGTSGTDTQYFGPGTRLTVL.

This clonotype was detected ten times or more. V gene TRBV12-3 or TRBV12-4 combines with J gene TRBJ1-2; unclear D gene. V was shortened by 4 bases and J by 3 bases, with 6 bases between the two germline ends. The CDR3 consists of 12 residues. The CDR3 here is CASSSGYYGYTF. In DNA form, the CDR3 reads TGTGCCAGCAGTTCAGGTTACTATGGCTACACCTTC.

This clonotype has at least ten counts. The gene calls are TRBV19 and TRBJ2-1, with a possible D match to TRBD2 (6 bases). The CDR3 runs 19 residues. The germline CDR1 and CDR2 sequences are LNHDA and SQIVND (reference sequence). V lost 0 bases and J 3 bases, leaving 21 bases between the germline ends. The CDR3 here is CASSIDGVWASVDYNEQFF. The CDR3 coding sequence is TGTGCCAGTAGTATAGATGGCGTTTGGGCTAGCGTTGACTACAATGAGCAGTTCTTC.

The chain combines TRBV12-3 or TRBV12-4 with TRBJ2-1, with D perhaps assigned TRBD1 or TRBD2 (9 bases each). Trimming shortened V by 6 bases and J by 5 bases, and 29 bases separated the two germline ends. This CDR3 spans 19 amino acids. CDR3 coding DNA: TGTGCCAGCAGCCATTACAGGGGGCATGGCGGGAGGGCGCACAATGAGCAGTTCTTC. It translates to CASSHYRGHGGRAHNEQFF.

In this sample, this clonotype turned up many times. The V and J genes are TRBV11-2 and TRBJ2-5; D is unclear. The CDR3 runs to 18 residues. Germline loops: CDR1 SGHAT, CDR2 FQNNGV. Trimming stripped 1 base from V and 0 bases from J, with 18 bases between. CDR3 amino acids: CASSLVVGARRYQETQYF. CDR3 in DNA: TGTGCCAGCAGCTTAGTTGTTGGAGCGCGCAGGTACCAAGAGACCCAGTACTTC.

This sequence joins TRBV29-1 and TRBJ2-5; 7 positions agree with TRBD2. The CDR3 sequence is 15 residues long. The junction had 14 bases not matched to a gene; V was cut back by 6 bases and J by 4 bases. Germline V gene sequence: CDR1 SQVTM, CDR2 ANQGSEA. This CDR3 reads CSVRRLATHRETQYF. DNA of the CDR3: TGCAGCGTCCGACGACTAGCCACCCACCGAGAGACCCAGTACTTC.

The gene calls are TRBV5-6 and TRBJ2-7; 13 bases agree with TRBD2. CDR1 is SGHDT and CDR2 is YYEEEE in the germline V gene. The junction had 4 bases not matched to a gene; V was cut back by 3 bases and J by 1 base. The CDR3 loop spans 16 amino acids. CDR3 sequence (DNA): TGTGCCAGCAGCTATGGGACTAGCGGGATTTCCTACGAGCAGTACTTC. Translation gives CASSYGTSGISYEQYF.

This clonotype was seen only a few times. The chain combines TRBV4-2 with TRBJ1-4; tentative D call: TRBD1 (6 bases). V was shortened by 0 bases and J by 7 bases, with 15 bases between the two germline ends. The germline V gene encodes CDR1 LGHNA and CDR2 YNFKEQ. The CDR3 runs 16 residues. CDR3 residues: CASSQDRQGWGEKLFF. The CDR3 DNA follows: TGTGCCAGCAGCCAAGATCGGCAGGGGTGGGGTGAAAAACTGTTTTTT.

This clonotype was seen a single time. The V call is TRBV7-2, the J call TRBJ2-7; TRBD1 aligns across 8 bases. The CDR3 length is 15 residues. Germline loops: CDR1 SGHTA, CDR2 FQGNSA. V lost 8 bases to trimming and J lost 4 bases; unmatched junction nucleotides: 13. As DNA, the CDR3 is TGTGCCAGCCAGCAAGCAGGGGGCGTGGGATACGAGCAGTACTTC. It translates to CASQQAGGVGYEQYF. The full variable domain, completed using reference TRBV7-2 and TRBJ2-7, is GAGVSQSPSNKVTEKGKDVELRCDPISGHTALYWYRQSLGQGLEFLIYFQGNSAPDKSGLPSDRFSAERTGGSVSTLTIQRTQQEDSAVYLCASQQAGGVGYEQYFGPGTRLTVT.

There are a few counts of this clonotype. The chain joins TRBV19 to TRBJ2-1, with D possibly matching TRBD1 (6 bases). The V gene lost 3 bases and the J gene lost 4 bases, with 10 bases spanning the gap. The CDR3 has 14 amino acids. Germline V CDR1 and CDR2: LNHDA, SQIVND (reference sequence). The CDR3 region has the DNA TGTGCCAGTAGTATGACCGGGACATACAATGAGCAGTTCTTC. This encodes CASSMTGTYNEQFF.

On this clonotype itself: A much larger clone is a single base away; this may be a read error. The CDR3 bases are TGCAGTGCTTCCCAGGGTTCAGCGGGCAACAATGAGAAGTTCTTC. It specifies CSASQGSAGNNEKFF. The J gene is TRBJ2-1, the V gene TRBV20-1; a weak D match, TRBD2 (6 bases). Per the germline V gene, CDR1 is DFQATT and CDR2 is SNEGSKA (reference sequence). The CDR3 sequence is 15 residues long.

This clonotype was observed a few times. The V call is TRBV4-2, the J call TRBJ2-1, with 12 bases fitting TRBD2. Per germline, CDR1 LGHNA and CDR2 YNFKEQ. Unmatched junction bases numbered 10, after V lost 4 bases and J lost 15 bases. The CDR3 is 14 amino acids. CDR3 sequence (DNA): TGTGCCAGCAGCCCCCCGGGACTAGCGGGTGGGGGGTTCTTC. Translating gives CASSPPGLAGGGFF.

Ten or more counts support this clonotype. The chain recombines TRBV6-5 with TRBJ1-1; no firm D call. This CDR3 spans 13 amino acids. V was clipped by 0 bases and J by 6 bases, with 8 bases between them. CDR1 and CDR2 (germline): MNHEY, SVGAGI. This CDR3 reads CASSYSKGSEAFF. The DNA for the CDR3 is TGTGCCAGCAGTTACTCGAAAGGGTCTGAAGCTTTCTTT.

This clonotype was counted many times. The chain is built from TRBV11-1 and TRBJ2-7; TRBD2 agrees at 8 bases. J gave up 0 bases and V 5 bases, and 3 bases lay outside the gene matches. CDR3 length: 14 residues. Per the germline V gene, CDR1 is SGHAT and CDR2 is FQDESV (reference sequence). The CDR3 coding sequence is TGTGCCAGCAGCGTCGGGACTAGCTCCTACGAGCAGTACTTC. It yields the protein CASSVGTSSYEQYF.

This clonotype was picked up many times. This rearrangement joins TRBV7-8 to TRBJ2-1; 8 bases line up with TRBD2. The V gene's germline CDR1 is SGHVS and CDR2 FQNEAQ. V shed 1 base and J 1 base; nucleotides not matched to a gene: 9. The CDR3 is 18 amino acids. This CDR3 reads CASSLGSLTSGSYNEQFF. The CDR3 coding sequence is TGTGCCAGCAGCTTAGGTAGCCTAACTAGCGGTTCCTACAATGAGCAGTTCTTC.

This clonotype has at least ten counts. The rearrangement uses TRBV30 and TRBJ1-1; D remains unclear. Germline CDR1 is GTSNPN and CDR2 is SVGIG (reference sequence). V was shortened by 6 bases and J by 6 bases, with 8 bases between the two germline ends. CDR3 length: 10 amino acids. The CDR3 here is CACYMAEAFF. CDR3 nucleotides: TGTGCCTGCTACATGGCTGAAGCTTTCTTT. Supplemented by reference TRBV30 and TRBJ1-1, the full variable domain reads SQTIHQWPATLVQPVGSPLSLECTVEGTSNPNLYWYRQAAGRGLQLLFYSVGIGQISSEVPQNLSASRPQDRQFILSSKKLLLSDSGFYLCACYMAEAFFGQGTRLTVV.

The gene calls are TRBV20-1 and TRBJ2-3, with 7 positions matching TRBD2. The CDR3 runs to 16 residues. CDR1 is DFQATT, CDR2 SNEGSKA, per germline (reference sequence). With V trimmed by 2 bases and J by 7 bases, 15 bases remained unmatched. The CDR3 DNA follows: TGCAGTGCTAGAACTATTCCGAGAGGGAGGGCCTATACGCAGTATTTT. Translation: CSARTIPRGRAYTQYF.

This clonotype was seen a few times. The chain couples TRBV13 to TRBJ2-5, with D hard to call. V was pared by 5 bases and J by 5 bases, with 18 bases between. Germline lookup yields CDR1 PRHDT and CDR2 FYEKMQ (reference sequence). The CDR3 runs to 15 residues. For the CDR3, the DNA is TGTGCCAGCAGCGATATGGACGCCGGGCGGGAGACCCAGTACTTC. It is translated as CASSDMDAGRETQYF.